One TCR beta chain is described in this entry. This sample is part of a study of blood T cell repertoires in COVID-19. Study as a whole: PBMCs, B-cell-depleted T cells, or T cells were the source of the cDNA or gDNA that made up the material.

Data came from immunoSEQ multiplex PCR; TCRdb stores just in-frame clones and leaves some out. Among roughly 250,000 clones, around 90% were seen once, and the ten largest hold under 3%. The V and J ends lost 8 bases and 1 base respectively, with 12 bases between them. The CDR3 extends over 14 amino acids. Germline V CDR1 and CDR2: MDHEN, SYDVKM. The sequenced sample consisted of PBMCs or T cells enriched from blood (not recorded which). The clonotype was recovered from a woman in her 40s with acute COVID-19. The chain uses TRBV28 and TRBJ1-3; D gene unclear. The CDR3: CASGTTESGNTIYF. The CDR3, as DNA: TGTGCCAGCGGTACAACGGAGTCTGGAAACACCATATATTTT. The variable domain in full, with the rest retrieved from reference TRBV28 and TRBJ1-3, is DVKVTQSSRYLVKRTGEKVFLECVQDMDHENMFWYRQDPGLGLRLIYFSYDVKMKEKGDIPEGYSVSREKKERFSLILESASTNQTSMYLCASGTTESGNTIYFGEGSWLTVV.